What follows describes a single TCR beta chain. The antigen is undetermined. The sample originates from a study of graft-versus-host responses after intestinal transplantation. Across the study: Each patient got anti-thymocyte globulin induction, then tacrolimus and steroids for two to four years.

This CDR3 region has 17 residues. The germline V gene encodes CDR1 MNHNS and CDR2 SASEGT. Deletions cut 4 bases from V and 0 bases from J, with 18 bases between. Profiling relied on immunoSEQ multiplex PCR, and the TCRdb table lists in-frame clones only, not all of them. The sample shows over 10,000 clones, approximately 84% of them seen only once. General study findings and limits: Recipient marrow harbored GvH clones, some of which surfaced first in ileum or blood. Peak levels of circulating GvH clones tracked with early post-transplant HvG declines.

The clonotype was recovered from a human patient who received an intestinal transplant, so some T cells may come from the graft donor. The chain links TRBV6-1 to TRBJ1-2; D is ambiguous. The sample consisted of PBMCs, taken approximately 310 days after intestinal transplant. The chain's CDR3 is CASSVRLIGEANYGYTF. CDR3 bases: TGTGCCAGCAGTGTTCGTCTTATAGGCGAAGCTAACTATGGCTACACCTTC.